This T cell receptor (beta chain) emerged from a study of blood T cell repertoires in COVID-19. Study-level background: T cells, B-cell-depleted T cells, or PBMCs provided the cDNA or gDNA that served as material.

This CDR3 has 15 residues. J lost 5 bases, V lost 1 base, and 6 bases had no gene match. Germline loops: CDR1 SGHDT, CDR2 YYEEEE. Measured with immunoSEQ multiplex PCR; TCRdb has only the in-frame clones, and not every one. Here the sample spans about 29,000 clones, approximately 85% being singletons. Specimen: peripheral blood. The receptor's source is a woman older than 75 with COVID-19, enrolled during active disease. The chain combines TRBV5-6 with TRBJ1-5; TRBD1 aligns across 7 bases. DNA for the CDR3: TGTGCCAGCAGCTTGTATGGGACAGTCGATCAGCCCCAGCATTTT. This translates into CASSLYGTVDQPQHF.